What follows are 32 T cell receptor beta chains derived from one specimen sequenced in a study of PD-1 blockade in classical Hodgkin lymphoma (dated by TCRdb to the early 2020s). The sample's time point, from its label and the paper: cycle 4 day 1 (C4D1), after 6 weeks of nivolumab. Relapse after autologous stem cell transplantation had occurred in all trial patients, and cohorts A, B and C were distinguished by prior brentuximab vedotin exposure. Library generation was performed with the immunoSEQ multiplex PCR assay. This is the immuneACCESS table as TCRdb keeps it, with only in-frame sequences that have V and J called. A part of the clones is gone; compared with another copy, unresolved V genes explain less than half, and the rest is unexplained. Across this sample there are 90,000 to 110,000 clones, with approximately 90% seen only once. 15% to 20% of the sample is held by the ten biggest clonotypes.

The source material was peripheral blood mononuclear cells (PBMCs), sampled before the fourth cycle of nivolumab. The receptors stem from a human donor with classical Hodgkin lymphoma.

Note on this clone: The sample holds other DNA sequences that translate to the same CDR3. The chain carries TRBV30 and TRBJ2-7; D gene ambiguous. Germline V gene lookup returns CDR1 GTSNPN and CDR2 SVGIG (reference sequence). The CDR3 is 11 amino acids. The V end was cut by 2 bases, the J end by 3 bases, with 5 bases between. In nucleotides, the CDR3 is TGTGCCTGGAGTTGGGGCTACGAGCAGTACTTC. Translated: CAWSWGYEQYF. The complete variable domain, with remaining parts taken from reference TRBV30 and TRBJ2-7, reads SQTIHQWPATLVQPVGSPLSLECTVEGTSNPNLYWYRQAAGRGLQLLFYSVGIGQISSEVPQNLSASRPQDRQFILSSKKLLLSDSGFYLCAWSWGYEQYFGPGTRLTVT.

The CDR3 region has the DNA TGTGCCAGCAGCCTGACAGGGGGAGAAGCGAAACTGTTTTTT. Amino acids: CASSLTGGEAKLFF. This chain links TRBV5-4 with TRBJ1-4; 9 bases agree with TRBD1. The V and J ends lost 4 bases and 11 bases, in that order; junction bases with no gene match: 9. Germline V gives CDR1 SGHNT, CDR2 YYREEE (reference sequence). The CDR3 has 14 amino acids.

V gene TRBV7-6 combines with J gene TRBJ2-7; 13 bases are a match to TRBD2. Germline V CDR1 and CDR2: SGHVS, FNYEAQ. V shed 5 bases and J 4 bases; nucleotides not matched to a gene: 8. CDR3 size: 16 residues. CDR3 loop: CASSTRTSGSFYEQYF. CDR3 coding DNA: TGTGCCAGCAGCACCCGGACTAGCGGGAGCTTTTACGAGCAGTACTTC. The full variable domain, completed using reference TRBV7-6 and TRBJ2-7, is GAGVSQSPRYKVTKRGQDVALRCDPISGHVSLYWYRQALGQGPEFLTYFNYEAQQDKSGLPNDRFSAERPEGSISTLTIQRTEQRDSAMYRCASSTRTSGSFYEQYFGPGTRLTVT.

J is TRBJ2-5 and V is TRBV27, with 9 bases that match TRBD1. CDR3 length: 15 amino acids. V shed 3 bases and J 5 bases; nucleotides not matched to a gene: 7. Germline CDR1 is MNHEY and CDR2 is SMNVEV (reference sequence). The DNA for the CDR3 is TGTGCCAGCAGTTTGACAGGGGGTGTCGCGGAGACCCAGTACTTC. It is translated as CASSLTGGVAETQYF.

The chain couples TRBV5-1 to TRBJ2-7; D may be TRBD2 (5 bases). The V and J ends lost 6 bases and 0 bases respectively, with 7 bases between them. CDR1 and CDR2 (germline): SGHRS, YFSETQ. The CDR3 extends over 12 amino acids. As DNA, the CDR3 is TGCGCCAGCAAAGGGAGCTCCTACGAGCAGTACTTC. It is translated as CASKGSSYEQYF.

The chain links TRBV18 to TRBJ2-5; maybe TRBD1 (6 bases). V was pared by 5 bases and J by 5 bases, with 12 bases between. The CDR3 sequence is 13 residues long. Looked up from germline, CDR1 is KGHSH and CDR2 is LQKENI. The CDR3 protein is CASSANREETQYF. Written as DNA, the CDR3 is TGTGCCAGCTCAGCCAACAGGGAGGAGACCCAGTACTTC.

The V gene is TRBV7-9, the J gene TRBJ2-3; a possible D gene is TRBD2 (6 bases). CDR3 size: 12 residues. Trimming stripped 7 bases from V and 4 bases from J, with 9 bases between. Germline V CDR1 and CDR2: SEHNR, FQNEAQ (reference sequence). The CDR3 DNA sequence: TGTGCCAGCACCCGGGGGTCAGATACGCAGTATTTT. Residues: CASTRGSDTQYF.

The chain uses TRBV2 and TRBJ2-2; 10 positions match TRBD2. The CDR3 is 16 residues long. Germline-derived CDR1 and CDR2 are SNHLY and FYNNEI. The V gene end was trimmed by 5 bases and the J gene end by 1 base; junction bases not matched to a gene: 4. CDR3 protein: CASSTRLAGNTGELFF. In DNA, the CDR3 is TGTGCCAGCAGTACCAGACTAGCGGGGAACACCGGGGAGCTGTTTTTT. Based on the CDR3 plus reference TRBV2 and TRBJ2-2, the full variable domain is EPEVTQTPSHQVTQMGQEVILRCVPISNHLYFYWYRQILGQKVEFLVSFYNNEISEKSEIFDDQFSVERPDGSNFTLKIRSTKLEDSAMYFCASSTRLAGNTGELFFGEGSRLTVL.

In nucleotides, the CDR3 is TGTGCCAGCAGTGTGGAGGGTACCCTCTCTGGAAACACCATATATTTT. It is translated as CASSVEGTLSGNTIYF. This chain links TRBV6-1 with TRBJ1-3; D uncertain. Germline V gene lookup returns CDR1 MNHNS and CDR2 SASEGT. V lost 4 bases, J lost 0 bases, and 13 bases lay in between. There are 16 residues in the CDR3.

The chain uses TRBV5-6 and TRBJ1-2; a weak D match, TRBD1 (5 bases). The CDR3 has 19 residues. The V and J ends lost 3 bases and 1 base respectively, with 25 bases between them. Germline V CDR1 and CDR2: SGHDT, YYEEEE. CDR3 loop: CASSSPIIFPGRNNYGYTF. The CDR3 DNA sequence: TGTGCCAGCAGCTCCCCCATCATTTTTCCGGGACGGAATAACTATGGCTACACCTTC.

The J gene is TRBJ2-3, the V gene TRBV11-3; 8 bases are shared with TRBD2. Germline lookup yields CDR1 SGHNT and CDR2 YENEEA. The junction had 5 bases not matched to a gene; V was cut back by 4 bases and J by 8 bases. This CDR3 spans 13 amino acids. In DNA form, the CDR3 reads TGTGCCAGCAGCTCGGGACTAGGCGGTACGCAGTATTTT. Translation: CASSSGLGGTQYF.

V gene TRBV7-2 combines with J gene TRBJ2-7; TRBD1 might be the D (5 bases). This CDR3 is 12 amino acids long. The V end lost 0 bases, the J end lost 6 bases, and 6 bases lay between the germline ends. CDR1 is SGHTA and CDR2 is FQGNSA in the germline V gene. In DNA, the CDR3 is TGTGCCAGCAGCTTAGCGCAGGGCGAGCAGTACTTC. Encoded protein: CASSLAQGEQYF. Together with reference TRBV7-2 and TRBJ2-7, the CDR3 gives the full variable domain: GAGVSQSPSNKVTEKGKDVELRCDPISGHTALYWYRQSLGQGLEFLIYFQGNSAPDKSGLPSDRFSAERTGGSVSTLTIQRTQQEDSAVYLCASSLAQGEQYFGPGTRLTVT.

The chain couples TRBV12-5 to TRBJ2-1; D is uncertain. Trimming left V 4 bases short and J 7 bases short, with 11 bases between. The CDR3 sequence is 13 residues long. CDR1 is LGHNT, CDR2 FRNRAP, per germline. The CDR3 region has the DNA TGTGCTAGTGGTTGGGGATCCGGGAATGAGCAGTTCTTC. It is translated as CASGWGSGNEQFF.

The J gene is TRBJ1-4, the V gene TRBV5-1; no definite D call. The CDR3 contains 14 residues. The V end was cut by 0 bases, the J end by 8 bases, with 11 bases between. Germline V gives CDR1 SGHRS, CDR2 YFSETQ. CDR3 DNA: TGCGCCAGCAGCTTGGTCGGGGAAGGGGAAAAACTGTTTTTT. Amino acid sequence: CASSLVGEGEKLFF.

The V call is TRBV27, the J call TRBJ2-2; weak D call: TRBD2 (6 bases). V was cut by 3 bases and J by 0 bases, with 11 bases left in between. The germline gives CDR1 MNHEY, CDR2 SMNVEV (reference sequence). This CDR3 has 16 residues. The CDR3 sequence is CASSLIGGTNTGELFF. The CDR3 DNA reads as TGTGCCAGCAGTTTGATCGGGGGAACGAACACCGGGGAGCTGTTTTTT.

The V call is TRBV6-5, the J call TRBJ1-1; 10 nucleotides align to TRBD1. After removal of 5 bases from V and 5 bases from J, the junction contained 8 bases not matched to a gene. The CDR3 runs to 15 residues. Germline values: CDR1 MNHEY, CDR2 SVGAGI. The CDR3 reads CASSTGTGVETEAFF. The DNA of the CDR3 is TGTGCCAGCAGTACCGGGACAGGGGTGGAAACTGAAGCTTTCTTT.

J is TRBJ1-2 and V is TRBV30, with D possibly matching TRBD1 (5 bases). Looked up from germline, CDR1 is GTSNPN and CDR2 is SVGIG (reference sequence). V gave up 4 bases and J gave up 9 bases, with 18 bases separating them. This CDR3 region has 13 residues. CDR3 region: CAWKRSGWERYTF. In DNA form, the CDR3 reads TGTGCCTGGAAACGTTCAGGGTGGGAGCGCTACACCTTC.

This chain links TRBV10-3 with TRBJ2-7; 9 nucleotides align to TRBD1. Germline trimming cut 6 bases from V and 1 base from J; bases unmatched to any gene: 4. The germline CDR1 and CDR2 sequences are ENHRY and SYGVKD. CDR3 length: 14 residues. This CDR3 reads CAIRSGTGSYEQYF. The CDR3 region has the DNA TGTGCCATCAGATCCGGGACAGGGTCCTACGAGCAGTACTTC.

The gene calls are TRBV19 and TRBJ1-5, with a tentative D call TRBD1 (6 bases). V was pared by 9 bases and J by 3 bases, with 12 bases between. Looked up from germline, CDR1 is LNHDA and CDR2 is SQIVND (reference sequence). The CDR3 length is 13 residues. The CDR3 DNA is TGTGCCAGCCCCAGGGGATACAATCAGCCCCAGCATTTT. It encodes CASPRGYNQPQHF.

The rearrangement joins TRBV9 to TRBJ2-1; 9 nucleotides align to TRBD2. This CDR3 is built from 16 residues. Germline V gene data show CDR1 as SGDLS and CDR2 as YYNGEE. J lost 7 bases, V lost 0 bases, and 8 bases had no gene match. Here the CDR3 reads CASSVEFSGSQNEQFF. CDR3 bases: TGTGCCAGCAGCGTAGAGTTTAGCGGGAGTCAGAATGAGCAGTTCTTC.

This sequence joins TRBV6-1 and TRBJ2-1; a possible D gene is TRBD1 (5 bases). The CDR3 is 15 residues long. Germline V gene data show CDR1 as MNHNS and CDR2 as SASEGT. V lost 10 bases and J 0 bases, leaving 16 bases between the germline ends. CDR3 in amino acids: CATLFDSSSYNEQFF. CDR3 DNA sequence: TGTGCCACCCTTTTTGACAGTAGCTCCTACAATGAGCAGTTCTTC.

V usage is TRBV5-1 and J usage is TRBJ2-1; D gene unclear. There are 12 residues in the CDR3. Per the germline V gene, CDR1 is SGHRS and CDR2 is YFSETQ. Trimming removed 4 bases at V and 4 bases at J, with 6 bases between. The CDR3 here is CASSPRYNEQFF. The CDR3 DNA sequence: TGCGCCAGCAGCCCCCGGTACAATGAGCAGTTCTTC.

This chain links TRBV7-9 with TRBJ2-7; 7 bases fit TRBD2. Germline values: CDR1 SEHNR, CDR2 FQNEAQ (reference sequence). The J segment lost 5 bases and the V segment lost 8 bases, leaving 0 bases of the junction unmatched. The CDR3 contains 10 residues. CDR3 protein: CASAGDEQYF. The CDR3 bases are TGTGCCAGCGCGGGGGACGAGCAGTACTTC.

The chain couples TRBV12-5 to TRBJ1-4, with D perhaps TRBD1 (5 bases). The CDR3 has 13 amino acids. The germline V gene has CDR1 LGHNT and CDR2 FRNRAP. Trimming left V 9 bases short and J 4 bases short, with 12 bases between. The DNA for the CDR3 is TGTGCTAGAGTTGGGGGGAGTAATGAAAAACTGTTTTTT. As protein: CARVGGSNEKLFF.

As for this clone: The junction and the germline gene differ at one end; a read error may be behind it. The identical CDR3 is also encoded by other nucleotide sequences in the sample. The V call is TRBV5-1, the J call TRBJ2-5; 8 bases map to TRBD1. Germline V gives CDR1 SGHRS, CDR2 YFSETQ. This CDR3 is built from 13 residues. The CDR3 protein is CASSWDRSETQYF. In DNA, the CDR3 is TGTGCCAGCAGCTGGGACAGGTCAGAGACCCAGTACTTC.

The chain uses TRBV28 and TRBJ1-5; 7 bases line up with TRBD1. Germline V lookup: CDR1 MDHEN, CDR2 SYDVKM. Losses at the gene ends were 2 bases for V and 7 bases for J; bases not matched to a gene: 2. The length of the CDR3 is 13 residues. CDR3 loop: CASSLEGQQPQHF. For the CDR3, the DNA is TGTGCCAGCAGTTTAGAGGGACAGCAGCCCCAGCATTTT.

This clone was seen repeatedly, ten times or more. This chain connects TRBV25-1 to TRBJ1-1; weak D call: TRBD1 (5 bases). V dropped 3 bases and J dropped 8 bases, with 13 bases sitting between them. The CDR3 has 13 amino acids. The germline gives CDR1 MGHDK, CDR2 SYGVNS. CDR3 region: CASSDGRADEAFF. The DNA for the CDR3 is TGTGCCAGCAGTGACGGCAGGGCCGACGAAGCTTTCTTT.

The chain recombines TRBV11-2 with TRBJ2-1; 12 nucleotides line up with TRBD2. The CDR3 is 15 amino acids. CDR1 SGHAT and CDR2 FQNNGV come from the germline V gene. Trimming took 5 bases from V and 5 from J; bases not matched to a gene: 4. CDR3 amino acids: CASSLASGRDNEQFF. In DNA form, the CDR3 reads TGTGCCAGCAGCCTAGCTAGCGGGAGGGACAATGAGCAGTTCTTC.

The chain is built from TRBV10-3 and TRBJ2-7, with D perhaps TRBD2 (5 bases). The V end lost 6 bases, the J end lost 7 bases, and 16 bases lay between the germline ends. CDR1 ENHRY and CDR2 SYGVKD come from the germline V gene. The CDR3 is 13 residues long. CDR3 protein: CAIRFGDAVEQYF. The CDR3, as DNA: TGTGCCATCAGATTCGGGGATGCGGTGGAGCAGTACTTC.

This chain links TRBV28 with TRBJ2-1; TRBD2 matches 7 bases. The CDR3 is 16 amino acids. Germline CDR1 and CDR2: MDHEN and SYDVKM. V was clipped by 1 base and J by 6 bases; unmatched bases: 9. The CDR3 nucleotides read TGTGCCAGCAGTTTATATGGCAAGCGGGGAGGCAATGAGCAGTTCTTC. It translates to CASSLYGKRGGNEQFF.

The chain links TRBV6-5 to TRBJ2-1; TRBD2 matches at 9 bases. The CDR3 has 14 residues. The germline V gene has CDR1 MNHEY and CDR2 SVGAGI. Losses at the gene ends were 8 bases for V and 4 bases for J; bases not matched to a gene: 6. The CDR3, as DNA: TGTGCCAGCGGGGGGACTAGCCTTTACAATGAGCAGTTCTTC. This codes for CASGGTSLYNEQFF.

This rearrangement joins TRBV7-9 to TRBJ1-2; 9 nucleotides match TRBD1. CDR3 length: 14 amino acids. The V and J ends lost 5 bases and 6 bases, in that order; junction bases with no gene match: 7. Germline V CDR1 and CDR2: SEHNR, FQNEAQ (reference sequence). CDR3 DNA sequence: TGTGCCAGCAGCGTGGGGACAGGGCCGCATGGCTACACCTTC. Translated: CASSVGTGPHGYTF.